One sample yielded the 4 T cell receptor beta chains listed below, sequenced in a study of CD8 T cells in ankylosing spondylitis. Whole-study results and caveats: What appeared characteristic of ankylosing spondylitis blood was a TCR beta motif of 7 or 8 highly homologous variants.

MiXCR, run by TCRdb on the 5' RACE reads, gives a single entry per CDR3 protein. Of under 950,000 distinct CDR3 sequences in the sample, roughly 20% are singletons; the top ten hold about 19%. Their specific antigens are unknown. Sample: blood, either unsorted or a sorted T cell fraction (not recorded which). The source is a male donor with ankylosing spondylitis.

The table lists this clonotype with a few counts. The chain uses TRBV20-1 and TRBJ1-1, with TRBD1 as a possible D gene (5 bases). Per the germline V gene, CDR1 is DFQATT and CDR2 is SNEGSKA (reference sequence). V dropped 0 bases and J dropped 1 base, with 21 bases sitting between them. The CDR3 contains 18 residues. This chain's CDR3 is CSARDIKDSPAGNTEAFF. CDR3 nucleotides: TGCAGTGCTAGAGATATAAAAGACAGTCCGGCGGGGAACACTGAAGCTTTCTTT.

This chain joins TRBV18 and TRBJ2-7; 8 nucleotides match TRBD1. This CDR3 comprises 14 residues. The ends lost 4 bases at V and 5 bases at J; junction bases unmatched: 7. From germline, CDR1 is KGHSH and CDR2 LQKENI. CDR3 residues: CASSRDRGRHEQYF. The CDR3 DNA reads TGTGCCAGCTCACGCGACAGGGGTAGGCACGAGCAGTACTTC.

There are a few counts of this clonotype. The V gene is TRBV5-1, the J gene TRBJ2-5, with 14 bases fitting TRBD2. This CDR3 region has 17 residues. V was clipped by 3 bases and J by 5 bases; unmatched bases: 9. Looked up from germline, CDR1 is SGHRS and CDR2 is YFSETQ. CDR3 in amino acids: CASSSSERLAGGETQYF. In DNA form, the CDR3 reads TGCGCCAGCAGCTCCTCGGAGAGACTAGCGGGGGGGGAGACCCAGTACTTC.

This clonotype was picked up many times. The genes are TRBV10-3 and TRBJ2-3; 9 bases match TRBD2. This CDR3 region has 14 residues. Per the germline V gene, CDR1 is ENHRY and CDR2 is SYGVKD. With V trimmed by 6 bases and J by 1 base, 2 bases remained unmatched. CDR3 in DNA: TGTGCCATCAGCTGGACTAGCGGCACAGATACGCAGTATTTT. Encoded protein: CAISWTSGTDTQYF.